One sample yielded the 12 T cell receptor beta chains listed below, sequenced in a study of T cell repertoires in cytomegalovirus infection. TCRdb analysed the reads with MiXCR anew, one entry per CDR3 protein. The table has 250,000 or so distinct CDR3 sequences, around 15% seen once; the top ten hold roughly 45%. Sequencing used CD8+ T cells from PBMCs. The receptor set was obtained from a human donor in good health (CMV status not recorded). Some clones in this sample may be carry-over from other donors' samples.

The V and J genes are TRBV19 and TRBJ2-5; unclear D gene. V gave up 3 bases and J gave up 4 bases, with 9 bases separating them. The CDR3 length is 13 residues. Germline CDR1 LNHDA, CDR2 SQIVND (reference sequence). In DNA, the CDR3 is TGTGCCAGTAGTATGTCCCCGCCAGAGACCCAGTACTTC. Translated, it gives CASSMSPPETQYF.

The CDR3 here is CASNDPTAPPFYEQYF. The DNA of the CDR3 is TGTGCCAGCAATGACCCGACAGCGCCACCATTCTACGAGCAGTACTTC. This chain joins TRBV2 and TRBJ2-7; D is possibly TRBD1 (5 bases). This CDR3 region has 16 residues. V shed 7 bases and J shed 3 bases, with 22 bases lying between them. Germline CDR1 SNHLY, CDR2 FYNNEI.

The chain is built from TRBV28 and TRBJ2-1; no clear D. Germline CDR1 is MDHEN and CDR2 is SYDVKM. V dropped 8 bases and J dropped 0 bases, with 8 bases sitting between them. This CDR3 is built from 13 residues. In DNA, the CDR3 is TGTGCCAGCTGCGGAAGCTCCTACAATGAGCAGTTCTTC. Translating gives CASCGSSYNEQFF. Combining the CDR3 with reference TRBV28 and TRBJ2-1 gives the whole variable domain DVKVTQSSRYLVKRTGEKVFLECVQDMDHENMFWYRQDPGLGLRLIYFSYDVKMKEKGDIPEGYSVSREKKERFSLILESASTNQTSMYLCASCGSSYNEQFFGPGTRLTVL.

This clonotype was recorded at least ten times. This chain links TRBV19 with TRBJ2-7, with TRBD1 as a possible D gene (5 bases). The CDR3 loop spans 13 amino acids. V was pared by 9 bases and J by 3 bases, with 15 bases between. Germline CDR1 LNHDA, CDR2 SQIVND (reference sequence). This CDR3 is CASSTGHLYEQYF. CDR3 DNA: TGTGCCAGCAGCACCGGACACCTCTACGAGCAGTACTTC. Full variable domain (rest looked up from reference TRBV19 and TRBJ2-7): DGGITQSPKYLFRKEGQNVTLSCEQNLNHDAMYWYRQDPGQGLRLIYYSQIVNDFQKGDIAEGYSVSREKKESFPLTVTSAQKNPTAFYLCASSTGHLYEQYFGPGTRLTVT.

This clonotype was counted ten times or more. The CDR3 reads CASSQDRGGQPQHF. For the CDR3, the DNA is TGCGCCAGCAGCCAGGACAGGGGAGGTCAGCCCCAGCATTTT. The genes are TRBV4-1 and TRBJ1-5, with 9 bases lining up with TRBD1. CDR1 and CDR2 from the germline V gene are MGHRA and YSYEKL. V trimming: 3 bases; J trimming: 6 bases; junction bases outside the gene matches: 3. The CDR3 runs to 14 residues.

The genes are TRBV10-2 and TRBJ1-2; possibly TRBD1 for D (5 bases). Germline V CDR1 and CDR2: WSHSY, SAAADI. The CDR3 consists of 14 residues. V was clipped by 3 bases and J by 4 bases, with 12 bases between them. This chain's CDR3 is CASSEAGAAYGYTF. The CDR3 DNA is TGCGCCAGCAGTGAAGCCGGGGCTGCCTATGGCTACACCTTC.

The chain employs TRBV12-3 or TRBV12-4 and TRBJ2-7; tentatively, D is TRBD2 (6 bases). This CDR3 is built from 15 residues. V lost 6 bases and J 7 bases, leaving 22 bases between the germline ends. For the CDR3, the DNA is TGTGCCAGCAGCCAATTCGCCTTGTCGGGGAGGGAGCAGTACTTC. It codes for CASSQFALSGREQYF.

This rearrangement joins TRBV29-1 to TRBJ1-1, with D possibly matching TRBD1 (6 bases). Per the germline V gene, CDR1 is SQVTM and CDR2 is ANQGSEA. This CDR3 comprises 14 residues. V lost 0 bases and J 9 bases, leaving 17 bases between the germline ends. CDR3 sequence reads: CSVEDLGDTGQAFF. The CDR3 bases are TGCAGCGTTGAAGATCTAGGGGACACCGGACAAGCTTTCTTT.

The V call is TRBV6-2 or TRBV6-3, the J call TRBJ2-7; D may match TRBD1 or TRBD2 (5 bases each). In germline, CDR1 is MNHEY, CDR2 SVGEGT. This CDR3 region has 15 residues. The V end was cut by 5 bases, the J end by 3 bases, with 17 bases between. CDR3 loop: CASSTVGRRVYEQYF. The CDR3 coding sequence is TGTGCCAGCAGTACTGTGGGACGGAGAGTCTACGAGCAGTACTTC.

The CDR3 DNA sequence: TGCAGTGCTAGAGATAGACAGGCAGCACCCTCCTACGAGCAGTACTTC. Amino acid sequence: CSARDRQAAPSYEQYF. The V call is TRBV20-1, the J call TRBJ2-7; D may be TRBD1 (6 bases). The CDR3 has 16 amino acids. Trimming took 0 bases from V and 0 from J, leaving 15 bases between them. Germline V gene sequence: CDR1 DFQATT, CDR2 SNEGSKA (reference sequence).

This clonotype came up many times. The CDR3 DNA sequence: TGTGCCAGCAGCTCCCCTCCTCCGAGCTCCTACAATGAGCAGTTCTTC. Amino acid sequence: CASSSPPPSSYNEQFF. J is TRBJ2-1 and V is TRBV11-1; D is unclear. The V gene lost 4 bases and the J gene lost 0 bases, with 13 bases spanning the gap. This CDR3 has 16 residues. From germline, CDR1 is SGHAT and CDR2 FQDESV (reference sequence).

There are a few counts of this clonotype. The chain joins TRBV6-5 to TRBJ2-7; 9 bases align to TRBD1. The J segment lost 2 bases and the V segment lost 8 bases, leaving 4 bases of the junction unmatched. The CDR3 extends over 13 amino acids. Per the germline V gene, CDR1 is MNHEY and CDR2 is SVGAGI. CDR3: CASSGTGTYEQYF. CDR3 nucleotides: TGTGCCAGCTCCGGGACAGGGACCTACGAGCAGTACTTC.